Presented here are 10 T cell receptor beta chains from one specimen sequenced in a study of OX40 agonist ivuxolimab in advanced cancers. Assay used: immunoSEQ multiplex PCR; TCRdb lists only in-frame clones, some missing. Here the sample spans around 34,000 clones, approximately 89% being singletons. The specimen was CD4+ or CD8+ T cells sorted from blood, collected in a trial of the OX40 agonist ivuxolimab. All receptors derive from an adult with an advanced solid tumor such as melanoma, head and neck, liver or kidney cancer.

The chain couples TRBV10-2 to TRBJ2-7; the match to TRBD1 covers 7 bases. Germline CDR1 is WSHSY and CDR2 is SAAADI. The length of the CDR3 is 13 residues. After removal of 5 bases from V and 0 bases from J, the junction contained 1 base not matched to a gene. Here the CDR3 reads CASSQGVSYEQYF. The CDR3 DNA sequence: TGCGCCAGCAGTCAGGGGGTCTCCTACGAGCAGTACTTC.

The chain is built from TRBV5-6 and TRBJ2-5; TRBD2 matches at 7 bases. V trimming: 4 bases; J trimming: 5 bases; junction bases outside the gene matches: 8. Germline V gene data show CDR1 as SGHDT and CDR2 as YYEEEE. This CDR3 is built from 14 residues. The CDR3 loop reads CASSPPGGLETQYF. CDR3 DNA sequence: TGTGCCAGCAGCCCACCGGGGGGTCTGGAGACCCAGTACTTC.

The rearrangement uses TRBV7-9 and TRBJ2-3; possible D gene TRBD2, 5 bases. The CDR3 totals 16 residues. Trimming left V 5 bases short and J 2 bases short, with 17 bases between. CDR1 is SEHNR and CDR2 is FQNEAQ in the germline V gene (reference sequence). The CDR3 sequence: CASSTEPGNPTDTQYF. The DNA of the CDR3 is TGTGCCAGCAGCACAGAGCCGGGAAACCCCACAGATACGCAGTATTTT.

The rearrangement joins TRBV6-6 to TRBJ1-2; no firm D call. Trimming removed 2 bases from V and 13 bases from J, with 17 bases in between. CDR3 length: 13 residues. The germline gives CDR1 MNHNY, CDR2 SVGAGI (reference sequence). The CDR3 loop reads CASSYEGSLRGTF. Here the CDR3 DNA reads TGTGCCAGCAGTTACGAGGGCTCCCTCCGTGGCACCTTC.

The rearrangement uses TRBV6-6 and TRBJ2-1; no reliable D call. The germline V gene has CDR1 MNHNY and CDR2 SVGAGI (reference sequence). CDR3 length: 11 residues. V was clipped by 7 bases and J by 15 bases, with 16 bases between them. The CDR3 bases are TGTGCCAGCACCCACTCCACGGTGGGGTTCTTC. Amino acids: CASTHSTVGFF.

This sequence joins TRBV27 and TRBJ2-2; no clear D gene. Between the trimmed V and J ends, which lost 3 bases and 1 base, there was a span of 6 bases. Germline loops: CDR1 MNHEY, CDR2 SMNVEV (reference sequence). The CDR3 consists of 14 residues. The CDR3 region has the DNA TGTGCCAGCAGTTTGGGGTTGAACACCGGGGAGCTGTTTTTT. This codes for CASSLGLNTGELFF.

This chain links TRBV6-5 with TRBJ2-1; the match to TRBD2 covers 8 bases. The V gene's germline CDR1 is MNHEY and CDR2 SVGAGI. The CDR3 covers 14 residues. J was trimmed by 7 bases and V by 0 bases; bases with no gene match: 2. As DNA, the CDR3 is TGTGCCAGCAGTTACTCGTCTAGCGGGAATGAGCAGTTCTTC. It specifies CASSYSSSGNEQFF.

This clone showed up just a few times. The CDR3 DNA follows: TGTGCCAGCAGCCCCCTTGGGGGGGAAGGCCACGAGCAGTACTTC. Translated: CASSPLGGEGHEQYF. The chain couples TRBV9 to TRBJ2-7; 7 positions match TRBD2. The V and J ends lost 4 bases and 5 bases, in that order; junction bases with no gene match: 12. There are 15 residues in the CDR3. Germline loops: CDR1 SGDLS, CDR2 YYNGEE.

This clone ranks as medium-sized (0.01 to 0.1%). This rearrangement joins TRBV15 to TRBJ1-5; 7 bases agree with TRBD1. The CDR3 spans 16 residues. Germline CDR1 LNHNV, CDR2 YYDKDF (reference sequence). V trimming: 0 bases; J trimming: 7 bases; junction bases outside the gene matches: 9. The CDR3 is CATSREGGDSTQPQHF. CDR3 DNA: TGTGCCACCAGCAGAGAGGGGGGGGACAGCACCCAGCCCCAGCATTTT.

J is TRBJ2-1 and V is TRBV4-2; TRBD1 matches 7 bases. V trimming: 0 bases; J trimming: 1 base; junction bases outside the gene matches: 3. This CDR3 comprises 16 residues. CDR1 is LGHNA and CDR2 is YNFKEQ in the germline V gene. Here the CDR3 DNA reads TGTGCCAGCAGCCAAGATACAGGGGAATCCTACAATGAGCAGTTCTTC. Its translation is CASSQDTGESYNEQFF.